The text below deals with one T cell receptor beta chain. Its specificity is not known. The source of the sample is a study of T cells in localized non-small cell lung cancer. Overall study results and limits: A single tumor region was sequenced, leaving heterogeneity possible.

Unmatched junction bases numbered 10, after V lost 4 bases and J lost 2 bases. Germline V gene data show CDR1 as SGHRS and CDR2 as YFSETQ. The CDR3 length is 17 residues. Here immunoSEQ multiplex PCR was the method, and the copy in TCRdb shows in-frame clones only, minus some. The repertoire holds some 66,000 clones, 84% seen once, with approximately 13% in the top ten. V and J are TRBV5-1 and TRBJ2-1; TRBD1 aligns across 9 bases. The specimen comprised peripheral blood, sampled before any cancer treatment. This clonotype originated in a female donor at least 60 years old with stage I lung adenocarcinoma. CDR3 in DNA: TGCGCCAGCAGCAGACTACTGGGGACAGGGACCTACAATGAGCAGTTCTTC. Its protein product is CASSRLLGTGTYNEQFF.